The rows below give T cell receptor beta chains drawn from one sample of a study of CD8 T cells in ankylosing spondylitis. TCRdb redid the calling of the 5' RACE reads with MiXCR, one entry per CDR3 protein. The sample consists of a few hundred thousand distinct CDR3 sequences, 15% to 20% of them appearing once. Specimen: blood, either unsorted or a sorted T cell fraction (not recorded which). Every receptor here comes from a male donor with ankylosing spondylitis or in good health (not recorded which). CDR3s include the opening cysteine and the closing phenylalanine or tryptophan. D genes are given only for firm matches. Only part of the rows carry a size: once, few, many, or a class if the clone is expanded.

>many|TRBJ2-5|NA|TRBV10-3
CAISDPQETQYF
TGTGCCATCAGTGACCCCCAAGAGACCCAGTACTTC
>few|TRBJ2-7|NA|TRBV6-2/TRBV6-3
CASSYGMDSYEQYF
TGTGCCAGCAGTTACGGGATGGACTCCTACGAGCAGTACTTC
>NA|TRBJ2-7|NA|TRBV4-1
CASSQGTREQYF
TGCGCCAGCAGCCAAGGGACACGGGAGCAGTACTTC
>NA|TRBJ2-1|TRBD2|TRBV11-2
CASSLFQREGGDEQFF
TGTGCCAGCAGCTTATTTCAGCGGGAGGGCGGGGATGAGCAGTTCTTC
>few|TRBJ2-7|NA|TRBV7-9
CASSLGDIREQYF
TGTGCCAGCAGCTTAGGTGATATCCGCGAGCAGTACTTC
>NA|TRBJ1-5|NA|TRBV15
CATSRDSGNQPQHF
TGTGCCACCAGCAGAGATTCAGGGAATCAGCCCCAGCATTTT
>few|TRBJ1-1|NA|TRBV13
CASSLGLGEAFF
TGTGCCAGCAGCTTAGGCCTGGGGGAGGCTTTCTTT
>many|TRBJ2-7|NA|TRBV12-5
CASGLVPYEQYF
TGTGCTAGTGGTTTGGTACCCTACGAGCAGTACTTC
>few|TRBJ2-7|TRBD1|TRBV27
CASSSTGTGNLDEQYF
TGTGCCAGCAGTTCAACCGGGACAGGGAATCTCGACGAGCAGTACTTC
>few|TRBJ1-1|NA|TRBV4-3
CASSQDRALNTEAFF
TGCGCCAGCAGCCAAGATAGGGCCCTGAACACTGAAGCTTTCTTT
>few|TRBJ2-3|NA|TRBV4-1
CASSQGVAERTDTQYF
TGCGCCAGCAGCCAAGGAGTGGCGGAGCGCACAGATACGCAGTATTTT
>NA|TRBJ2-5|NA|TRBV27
CASRGEQETQYF
TGTGCCAGCAGGGGGGAACAAGAGACCCAGTACTTC
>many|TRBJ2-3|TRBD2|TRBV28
CASSFRGLEGEAQYF
TGTGCCAGCAGTTTCCGGGGACTAGAGGGGGAGGCGCAGTATTTT
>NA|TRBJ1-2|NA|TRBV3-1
CASSHPRQISGYTF
TGTGCCAGCAGCCATCCCAGACAGATATCAGGCTACACCTTC
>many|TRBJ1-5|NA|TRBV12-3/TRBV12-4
CASRIGSNQPQHF
TGTGCCAGCAGAATTGGTAGCAATCAGCCCCAGCATTTT
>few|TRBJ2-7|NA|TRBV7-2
CASSLEGVGQYF
TGTGCCAGCAGCTTAGAGGGGGTGGGTCAGTACTTC
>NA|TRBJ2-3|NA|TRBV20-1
CSASPGFRYLDTQYF
TGCAGTGCTAGCCCAGGGTTCAGATACTTAGATACGCAGTATTTT
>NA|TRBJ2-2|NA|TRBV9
CASSIDGGLGGELFF
TGTGCCAGCAGCATCGACGGGGGGCTGGGCGGGGAGCTGTTTTTT
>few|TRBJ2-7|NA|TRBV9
CASSVGGIDHEQYF
TGTGCCAGCAGCGTAGGTGGCATAGACCACGAGCAGTACTTC
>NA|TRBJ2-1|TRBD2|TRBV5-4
CASSLFNSGRAAPDGWGPPLEQFF
TGTGCCAGCAGCTTGTTCAATAGCGGGAGGGCCGCGCCTGACGGATGGGGACCCCCTTTGGAGCAGTTCTTC
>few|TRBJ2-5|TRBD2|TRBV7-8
CASSSYYQRESWVQETQYF
TGTGCCAGCAGCTCCTACTACCAGCGGGAGAGTTGGGTCCAAGAGACCCAGTACTTC
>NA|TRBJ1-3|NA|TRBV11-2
CASSFGGGPGNTIYF
TGTGCCAGCAGCTTTGGGGGTGGCCCTGGAAACACCATATATTTT
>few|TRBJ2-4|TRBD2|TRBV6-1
CASSPRDSGENIQYF
TGTGCCAGCAGTCCCAGAGACAGCGGGGAAAACATTCAGTACTTC
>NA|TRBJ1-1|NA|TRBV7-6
CASSLDKNTEAFF
TGTGCCAGCAGCCTCGACAAGAACACTGAAGCTTTCTTT
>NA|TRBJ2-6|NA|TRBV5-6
CASSLAFVGSGANVLTF
TGTGCCAGCAGCTTGGCTTTTGTAGGCTCTGGGGCCAACGTCCTGACTTTC
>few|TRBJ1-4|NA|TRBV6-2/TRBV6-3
CASSYLGSEATNEKLFF
TGTGCCAGCAGTTACCTGGGGTCCGAGGCAACTAATGAAAAACTGTTTTTT
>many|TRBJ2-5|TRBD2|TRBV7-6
CASSRRLAGEETQYF
TGTGCCAGCAGCAGGAGACTAGCGGGAGAAGAGACCCAGTACTTC
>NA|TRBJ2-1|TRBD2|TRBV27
CASSQGTSGPFPNEQFF
TGTGCCAGCAGTCAAGGGACTAGCGGCCCGTTTCCCAATGAGCAGTTCTTC
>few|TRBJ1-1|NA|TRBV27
CASSFGDLNTEAFF
TGTGCCAGCAGTTTTGGAGATTTGAACACTGAAGCTTTCTTT
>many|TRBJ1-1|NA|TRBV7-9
CASSSPGGAEAFF
TGTGCCAGCAGCTCGCCGGGAGGGGCTGAAGCTTTCTTT
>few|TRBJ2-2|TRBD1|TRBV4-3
CASSQRDREEIEIGELFF
TGCGCCAGCAGCCAAAGGGACAGGGAAGAGATAGAGATCGGGGAGCTGTTTTTT